Here is one T cell receptor (beta chain) with its context. The antigen is unknown. Sequencing used one aliquot of over 400,000 cells per fraction. These data belong to a study of coeliac disease. Study findings and constraints: Intraepithelial and lamina propria fractions were not highly pure, so cross-contamination was possible. Most TRB amino acid sequences occurred in only one sample. Active celiac intraepithelial and lamina propria samples had lower TRB and TRG clonality than control samples.

The repertoire was sequenced with immunoSEQ multiplex PCR; TCRdb's copy has only in-frame clones and lacks some. The sample includes around 9,000 clones, over 55% of them seen just once. The sequence was obtained from a woman aged 55 to 70 with celiac disease. The sample was lamina propria lymphocytes from the gut.

The CDR3, as DNA: TGTGCCAGCAGCTTTTCCCTTTCTGGAAACACCATATATTTT. Encoded protein: CASSFSLSGNTIYF. The V gene is TRBV5-4, the J gene TRBJ1-3, with unresolved D. The CDR3 is 14 residues long. The germline gives CDR1 SGHNT, CDR2 YYREEE (reference sequence). The V gene lost 2 bases and the J gene lost 1 base, with 7 bases spanning the gap.